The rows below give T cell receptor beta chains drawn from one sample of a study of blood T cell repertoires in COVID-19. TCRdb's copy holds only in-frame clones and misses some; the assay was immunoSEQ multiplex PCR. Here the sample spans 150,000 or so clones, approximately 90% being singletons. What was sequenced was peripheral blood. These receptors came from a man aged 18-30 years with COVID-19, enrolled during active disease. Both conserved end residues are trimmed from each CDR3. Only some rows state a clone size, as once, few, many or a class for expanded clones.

ASSGPNRDSRSSPLH | - | TRBV25-1
ASSQKFTSGANIYGYT | - | TRBV27
ASSPWGTGDNEQF | - | TRBV18
ASSPDIVVVTDTQY | - | TRBV18
ASSWTGEDTEAF | - | TRBV28
ASSDGGLNTYEQY | - | TRBV6-1
ASSLDGRLSYEQY | - | TRBV5-1
ASSQDKAGASNEQF | - | TRBV3-1/TRBV3-2
ASENRENGELF | - | TRBV2
ASSLGGGNGYT | - | TRBV7-9
ASSPESGSSHEQY | - | TRBV6-6
ASSQDSSTSTDTQY | - | TRBV6-6
ASSEEAGQSYEQY | - | TRBV6-1
ASSSSPIPPQGFTGELF | - | TRBV21-1
ASSLLAISRDVNYGYT | - | TRBV28
SVEDGRSYEQY | - | TRBV29-1
ASSLVAGRGEQY | - | TRBV11-1
ASRRQGANSPLH | - | TRBV2
ASSPQGPDTEAF | once | TRBV18
ATSEPTGYTQY | - | TRBV24-1
ATRGGAGGTGELF | - | TRBV10-3
ASSDGKGKGTDTQY | once | TRBV6-4
ASSLDRGNSPLH | - | TRBV27
AISFDRGPGGRTEAF | once | TRBV10-3
AISESQYGYT | - | TRBV10-3
SVEYSAEAF | - | TRBV29-1
ATGIKGAVDTQY | - | TRBV24-1
ASSQITSGGYNEQF | once | TRBV4-3
ASSLGSGRAYNEQF | few | TRBV7-9
ASSENGRGTGELF | - | TRBV6-1
ASTGTENTEAF | - | TRBV5-6
ASSAGGTGELF | - | TRBV9
ASPPRKRGLTDTQY | few | TRBV9
ASSLSSDPYNEQF | - | TRBV5-4
ATPGQGYNQPQH | few | TRBV24-1
ASSSPRGQETQY | - | TRBV18
ASSLMAGGGTDTQY | - | TRBV7-6
ASSLAVSAANEAF | - | TRBV5-1
ASSQLRPLAGAFINEQF | - | TRBV4-1
ASSSRGTYEQY | - | TRBV5-1
ASSLRGGRASEQY | - | TRBV11-2
ASSQGPTGGSGNTIY | few | TRBV4-1
ASSRQRNSYEQY | - | TRBV6-5
ASSYPWDTSGNTIY | - | TRBV6-6
SVKGGGFEGYT | - | TRBV29-1
ASSSPGTSGRREQY | - | TRBV28
ASSRTAAPGHEQY | - | TRBV4-3
SVKLAGAHNEQF | once | TRBV29-1
ASSPPQRYEQY | - | TRBV18
ASSQYLSGRATDTQY | - | TRBV4-1
AWSVWGNKGVPEAF | - | TRBV30
ASSFLAGGPSKTQY | - | TRBV5-4
ASSPEGAANTGELF | - | TRBV18
ASSSRGQAPGLAGFHSYEQY | - | TRBV5-1
ASSAQASGANVLT | - | TRBV7-3